The rows below give T cell receptor beta chains drawn from one sample of a study of blood T cell repertoires in COVID-19. Generated by immunoSEQ multiplex PCR, the TCRdb table keeps only in-frame clones and is missing some. The data contain some 180,000 clones, nearly 80% of them singletons. The specimen was PBMCs or T cells enriched from blood (not recorded which). The receptor set was obtained from a man in his 60s who had been exposed to COVID-19. Each CDR3 is given with its conserved first and last residue. A D gene is named only where the DNA matches it firmly. Clone size is not always given. Where it is, it says once, few, many or a class for expanded clones.

v_gene: TRBV30
d_gene: .
abundance: .
j_gene: TRBJ1-2
CDR3nt: TGTGCCTGGGCGCCCCCGGGGTATGGCTACACCTTC
CDR3aa: CAWAPPGYGYTF

v_gene: TRBV9
d_gene: TRBD2
abundance: .
j_gene: TRBJ2-2
CDR3nt: TGTGCCAGCAGCGTAGGACTAGCGGGATTTTCCGGGGAGCTGTTTTTT
CDR3aa: CASSVGLAGFSGELFF

v_gene: TRBV28
d_gene: .
abundance: .
j_gene: TRBJ2-7
CDR3nt: TGTGCCAGCGGGAGCTACGAGCAGTACTTC
CDR3aa: CASGSYEQYF

v_gene: TRBV19
d_gene: TRBD1
abundance: .
j_gene: TRBJ2-7
CDR3nt: TGTGCCAGTAAGGGCAGGGGGCTTTCCTACGAGCAGTACTTC
CDR3aa: CASKGRGLSYEQYF

v_gene: TRBV15
d_gene: TRBD1
abundance: .
j_gene: TRBJ2-7
CDR3nt: TGTGCCACCAGCAGGAGATCCAGGACAGGTCAGCACGAGCAGTACTTC
CDR3aa: CATSRRSRTGQHEQYF

v_gene: TRBV3-1/TRBV3-2
d_gene: .
abundance: .
j_gene: TRBJ1-2
CDR3nt: TGTGCCAGCAGCCAATTCAGGGCCTCTTATGGCTACACCTTC
CDR3aa: CASSQFRASYGYTF

v_gene: TRBV5-1
d_gene: .
abundance: few
j_gene: TRBJ2-7
CDR3nt: TGCGCCAGCAGAAAGGACAGTTCCTGGTACGAGCAGTACTTC
CDR3aa: CASRKDSSWYEQYF

v_gene: TRBV5-6
d_gene: .
abundance: few
j_gene: TRBJ2-7
CDR3nt: TGTGCCAGCAGCCCAGGGATTTCCTACGAGCAGTACTTC
CDR3aa: CASSPGISYEQYF

v_gene: TRBV27
d_gene: TRBD1
abundance: .
j_gene: TRBJ2-3
CDR3nt: TGTGCCAGCAAACCGGACAGGGCGCGCACAGATACGCAGTATTTT
CDR3aa: CASKPDRARTDTQYF

v_gene: TRBV6-2/TRBV6-3
d_gene: .
abundance: .
j_gene: TRBJ2-7
CDR3nt: TGTGCCAGCAGTCGCGGAGGCGGCGAGCAGTACTTC
CDR3aa: CASSRGGGEQYF

v_gene: TRBV11-3
d_gene: TRBD1
abundance: .
j_gene: TRBJ1-6
CDR3nt: TGTGCCAGCAGCTTAGATCTACAGGGGGTAGGGTCACCCCTCCACTTT
CDR3aa: CASSLDLQGVGSPLHF

v_gene: TRBV6-5
d_gene: .
abundance: .
j_gene: TRBJ2-7
CDR3nt: TGTGCCAGCAGCCCGGGACATAGCTACGAGCAGTACTTC
CDR3aa: CASSPGHSYEQYF

v_gene: TRBV21-1
d_gene: .
abundance: .
j_gene: TRBJ2-6
CDR3nt: TGTGCCAGCGGCGACAGGGCCCCCAGCTCTGGGGCCAACGTCCTGACTTTC
CDR3aa: CASGDRAPSSGANVLTF

v_gene: TRBV23-1
d_gene: .
abundance: .
j_gene: TRBJ1-4
CDR3nt: TGCGCCAGCACGGCAGGGGTTGGGGCTAATGAAAAACTGTTTTTT
CDR3aa: CASTAGVGANEKLFF

v_gene: TRBV2
d_gene: .
abundance: .
j_gene: TRBJ1-6
CDR3nt: TGTGCCAGCAGCGCACCGGAGGGACGGGATTCACCCCTCCACTTT
CDR3aa: CASSAPEGRDSPLHF

v_gene: TRBV2
d_gene: TRBD2
abundance: .
j_gene: TRBJ2-2
CDR3nt: TGTGCCAGCAGTGAAAGACTAGCGGGGTCGAACACCGGGGAGCTGTTTTTT
CDR3aa: CASSERLAGSNTGELFF

v_gene: TRBV19
d_gene: .
abundance: .
j_gene: TRBJ1-3
CDR3nt: TGTGCCAGCCATCCGGGGGGAAACACCATATATTTT
CDR3aa: CASHPGGNTIYF

v_gene: TRBV5-1
d_gene: .
abundance: .
j_gene: TRBJ1-6
CDR3nt: TGCGCCAGCAGCTTGGGGGGGGTGCAGGCCTCACCCCTCCACTTT
CDR3aa: CASSLGGVQASPLHF

v_gene: TRBV5-8
d_gene: TRBD1
abundance: once
j_gene: TRBJ2-7
CDR3nt: TGTGCCAGCAGGGACAGGGCGAGCCTACGAGGGCAGTACTTC
CDR3aa: CASRDRASLRGQYF

v_gene: TRBV19
d_gene: .
abundance: .
j_gene: TRBJ2-6
CDR3nt: TGTGCCAGTAGTGCATTTGGGACATTGGGATCTGGGGCCAACGTCCTGACTTTC
CDR3aa: CASSAFGTLGSGANVLTF

v_gene: TRBV11-2
d_gene: TRBD1
abundance: many
j_gene: TRBJ1-6
CDR3nt: TGTGCCAGCAGCTTGATGGGACAGGGGCTCCTCCACTTT
CDR3aa: CASSLMGQGLLHF

v_gene: TRBV7-8
d_gene: .
abundance: .
j_gene: TRBJ2-3
CDR3nt: TGTGCCAGCAGCCCGATAAGGGGGGATACGCAGTATTTT
CDR3aa: CASSPIRGDTQYF

v_gene: TRBV3-1/TRBV3-2
d_gene: .
abundance: .
j_gene: TRBJ1-1
CDR3nt: TGTGCCAGCAGCCAAAGGGGCACTGAAGCTTTCTTT
CDR3aa: CASSQRGTEAFF

v_gene: TRBV12-5
d_gene: .
abundance: .
j_gene: TRBJ2-3
CDR3nt: TGTGCTAGTGGTTTGGTGGGCGGGAGCACAGATACGCAGTATTTT
CDR3aa: CASGLVGGSTDTQYF

v_gene: TRBV19
d_gene: .
abundance: .
j_gene: TRBJ2-1
CDR3nt: TGTGCCAGTAGGTACACCGCGGGACTGCCCGAAGAGCAGTTCTTC
CDR3aa: CASRYTAGLPEEQFF

v_gene: TRBV28
d_gene: TRBD2
abundance: .
j_gene: TRBJ2-5
CDR3nt: TGTGCCAGCAGTTCATCGGGGGGGCTAGAGACCCAGTACTTC
CDR3aa: CASSSSGGLETQYF

v_gene: TRBV11-3
d_gene: .
abundance: .
j_gene: TRBJ2-3
CDR3nt: TGTGCCAGCAGCTTAGAGTGGCCCAGGCGAACCACAGATACGCAGTATTTT
CDR3aa: CASSLEWPRRTTDTQYF

v_gene: TRBV12-3/TRBV12-4
d_gene: .
abundance: .
j_gene: TRBJ2-7
CDR3nt: TGTGCCAGCAGTATAAAGCCTCCCTACGAGCAGTACTTC
CDR3aa: CASSIKPPYEQYF